The 3 T cell receptor beta chains listed next were all sequenced from one sample in a study of cytomegalovirus exposure and HLA in healthy donors. This PCR relied on a set of 60 Vbeta primers and 13 Jbeta primers. TCRdb's table, derived via immunoSEQ multiplex PCR, lists solely in-frame clones and lacks some. This table holds approximately 190,000 clones, 82% found once. The sequenced sample consisted of PBMCs. These receptors came from a boy younger than 10 in good health and CMV-seronegative.

The CDR3 coding sequence is TGTGCCAGCAGCCTGTCAGCGGGGGGATCTTACGAGCAGTACTTC. Protein sequence: CASSLSAGGSYEQYF. The chain recombines TRBV7-9 with TRBJ2-5; 9 nucleotides match TRBD2. The end of the DNA aligns better with TRBJ2-7, so the J call may be wrong. CDR3 size: 15 residues. CDR1 SEHNR and CDR2 FQNEAQ come from the germline V gene (reference sequence).

The chain recombines TRBV6-6 with TRBJ1-2; a possible D gene is TRBD1 (6 bases). The CDR3 consists of 15 residues. V lost 2 bases, J lost 2 bases, and 12 bases lay in between. CDR1 and CDR2 (germline): MNHNY, SVGAGI (reference sequence). The CDR3 coding sequence is TGTGCCAGCAGTTACGGGACAACCGGCAACTATGGCTACACCTTC. This codes for CASSYGTTGNYGYTF.

This chain uses TRBV11-3 with TRBJ2-7, with 9 bases identical to TRBD2. J was trimmed by 7 bases and V by 3 bases; bases with no gene match: 1. Germline V gene sequence: CDR1 SGHNT, CDR2 YENEEA. The CDR3 contains 12 residues. The chain's CDR3 is CASSFLAGEQYF. The CDR3 region has the DNA TGTGCCAGCAGCTTTCTAGCGGGGGAGCAGTACTTC.